This TCR beta chain was retrieved from a study of read filtering for tumor transcriptome and immune sequencing. Across the whole study: Per sample, TCR-region reads ranged about 4.05 to 10.27 million by IR-seq, about 85 to 1,400 by RNA-seq.

At the time of active disease, bone marrow was collected from every patient. The CDR3 has 14 amino acids. V was pared by 4 bases and J by 8 bases, with 9 bases of the junction left unmatched. CDR1 SGDLS and CDR2 YYNGEE come from the germline V gene. This clonotype has at least ten counts. The library was built from about 0.4 ug RNA with molecular barcoded adaptors for alpha/delta and beta/gamma chains. TCRdb re-analysed the reads in MiXCR, keeping a single row per CDR3 protein. Among roughly 38,000 distinct CDR3 sequences listed, 13% to 15% were seen once. Sequencing was carried out using a population of CD138-negative cells sorted from bone marrow. The sequence came from a donor at least 40 years old with multiple myeloma. The chain is built from TRBV9 and TRBJ2-1; 7 bases line up with TRBD2. This CDR3 is CASSSWTSRHEQFF. The CDR3, as DNA: TGTGCCAGCAGCTCATGGACTAGTAGGCATGAGCAGTTCTTC.